This passage covers 11 T cell receptor beta chains from one sample sequenced in a study of beta chain features in type 1 diabetes. As every portion of the isolated RNA was reverse transcribed, the sequencing read expressed TCRB transcripts. Sequenced by immunoSEQ multiplex PCR; TCRdb stores in-frame clones only, minus some. Here the sample spans just over 600,000 clones, roughly a sixth being singletons. The specimen was naive CD4+ T cells from blood. These receptor sequences come from a man between 18 and 35 years old in good health.

The DNA of the CDR3 is TGTGCCAGCAGGGAGACAGGGCTTGGCTACACCTTC. Its protein is CASRETGLGYTF. The chain has TRBV28 and TRBJ1-2, with 7 positions matching TRBD1. The CDR3 spans 12 residues. Germline V gives CDR1 MDHEN, CDR2 SYDVKM. Trimming took 6 bases from V and 7 from J; bases not matched to a gene: 5.

This clone has just a few counts. The chain joins TRBV19 to TRBJ1-1; D not resolved. CDR3 size: 14 residues. The germline V gene encodes CDR1 LNHDA and CDR2 SQIVND (reference sequence). Between the trimmed V and J ends, which lost 5 bases and 3 bases, there was a span of 13 bases. For the CDR3, the DNA is TGTGCCAGTAGTCTCGCCGGGGAGGACACTGAAGCTTTCTTT. Amino acids: CASSLAGEDTEAFF.

This clone was observed a handful of times. V gene TRBV10-3 combines with J gene TRBJ2-2; weak D call: TRBD1 (6 bases). The ends were cut back, 6 bases at V and 2 bases at J, with 13 bases in the middle. CDR1 and CDR2 (germline): ENHRY, SYGVKD. The CDR3 has 15 residues. This CDR3 reads CAISPATGNTGELFF. The CDR3 coding sequence is TGTGCCATCAGCCCCGCGACAGGCAACACCGGGGAGCTGTTTTTT.

J is TRBJ2-1 and V is TRBV7-3, with 9 bases matching TRBD2. The V gene end was trimmed by 0 bases and the J gene end by 2 bases; junction bases not matched to a gene: 5. This CDR3 has 17 amino acids. Germline CDR1 is SGHTA and CDR2 is FQGTGA. The CDR3 reads CASSLTSSGRTYNEQFF. CDR3 nucleotide sequence: TGTGCCAGCAGCTTAACGTCAAGCGGGAGGACCTACAATGAGCAGTTCTTC. The full variable domain, with the rest looked up from reference TRBV7-3 and TRBJ2-1, is GAGVSQTPSNKVTEKGKYVELRCDPISGHTALYWYRQSLGQGPEFLIYFQGTGAADDSGLPNDRFFAVRPEGSVSTLKIQRTERGDSAVYLCASSLTSSGRTYNEQFFGPGTRLTVL.

The table lists this clone with a few counts. The J gene is TRBJ1-3, the V gene TRBV28, with unresolved D. The germline V and J ends were trimmed by 6 bases and 0 bases, with 12 bases remaining between them. The germline V gene encodes CDR1 MDHEN and CDR2 SYDVKM. The CDR3 contains 15 residues. The CDR3 reads CASRSIPFSGNTIYF. In DNA form, the CDR3 reads TGTGCCAGCAGATCGATCCCTTTCTCTGGAAACACCATATATTTT.

The chain combines TRBV4-1 with TRBJ2-1; 7 nucleotides match TRBD2. The germline gives CDR1 MGHRA, CDR2 YSYEKL. The V and J ends lost 0 bases and 2 bases, in that order; junction bases with no gene match: 10. This CDR3 has 18 residues. The CDR3 coding sequence is TGCGCCAGCAGCCAAGAGCAGGTTGGGACTACCACCTACAATGAGCAGTTCTTC. This encodes CASSQEQVGTTTYNEQFF.

The rearrangement uses TRBV5-1 and TRBJ1-1; D not resolved. The CDR3 contains 13 residues. Germline V gene sequence: CDR1 SGHRS, CDR2 YFSETQ. Trimming removed 4 bases at V and 4 bases at J, with 11 bases between. CDR3 bases: TGCGCCAGCAGCGGAGGAGGTCCCACTGAAGCTTTCTTT. Translated, it gives CASSGGGPTEAFF.

This chain uses TRBV5-1 with TRBJ1-6; D not resolved. V lost 1 base and J 13 bases, leaving 9 bases between the germline ends. Germline V gene sequence: CDR1 SGHRS, CDR2 YFSETQ. The CDR3 contains 12 residues. The CDR3 coding sequence is TGCGCCAGCAGCTTGTGGGGAGCTCCCCTCCACTTT. It encodes CASSLWGAPLHF.

The rearrangement links TRBV7-3 to TRBJ1-2; D possibly corresponds to TRBD1 (5 bases). The germline CDR1 and CDR2 sequences are SGHTA and FQGTGA. This CDR3 spans 15 amino acids. Trimming took 4 bases from V and 8 from J, leaving 20 bases between them. The CDR3 DNA reads as TGTGCCAGCAGCTCAACCGCGGGGCCCCTACGGGGCTACACCTTC. Translating it yields CASSSTAGPLRGYTF.

This clone has a handful of counts. This specimen includes other DNA sequences encoding the same CDR3. The chain combines TRBV7-2 with TRBJ2-3, with 9 bases aligning to TRBD2. V was clipped by 1 base and J by 3 bases; unmatched bases: 5. Germline V CDR1 and CDR2: SGHTA, FQGNSA. The CDR3 is 16 amino acids. CDR3 nucleotides: TGTGCCAGCAGCTTAGGGGGACTAGCAGGGACAGATACGCAGTATTTT. Translation: CASSLGGLAGTDTQYF.

The chain recombines TRBV2 with TRBJ2-7; tentative D call: TRBD1 (5 bases). Germline V gives CDR1 SNHLY, CDR2 FYNNEI. Trimming took off 7 bases at V and 2 bases at J, with 9 bases between the two ends. This CDR3 spans 12 amino acids. The CDR3 region is CASTKGPYEQYF. The CDR3 region has the DNA TGTGCCAGCACCAAGGGGCCCTACGAGCAGTACTTC.